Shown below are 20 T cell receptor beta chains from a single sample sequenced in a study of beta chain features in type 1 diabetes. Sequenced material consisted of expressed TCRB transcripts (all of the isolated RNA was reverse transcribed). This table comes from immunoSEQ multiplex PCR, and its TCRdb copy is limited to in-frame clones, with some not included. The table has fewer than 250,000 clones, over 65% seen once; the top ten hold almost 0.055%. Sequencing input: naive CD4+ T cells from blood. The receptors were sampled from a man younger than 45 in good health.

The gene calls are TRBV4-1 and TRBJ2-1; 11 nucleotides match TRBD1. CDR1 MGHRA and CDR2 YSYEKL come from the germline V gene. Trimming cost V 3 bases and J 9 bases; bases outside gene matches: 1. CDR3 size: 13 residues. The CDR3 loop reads CASSQGTGGEQFF. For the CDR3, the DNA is TGCGCCAGCAGCCAGGGGACAGGGGGTGAGCAGTTCTTC.

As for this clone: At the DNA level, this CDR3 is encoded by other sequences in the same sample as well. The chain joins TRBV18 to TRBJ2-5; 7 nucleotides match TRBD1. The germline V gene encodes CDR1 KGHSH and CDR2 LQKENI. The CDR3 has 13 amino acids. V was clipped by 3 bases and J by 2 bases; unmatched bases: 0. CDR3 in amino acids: CASSPTGQETQYF. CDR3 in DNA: TGTGCCAGCTCACCGACAGGGCAAGAGACCCAGTACTTC.

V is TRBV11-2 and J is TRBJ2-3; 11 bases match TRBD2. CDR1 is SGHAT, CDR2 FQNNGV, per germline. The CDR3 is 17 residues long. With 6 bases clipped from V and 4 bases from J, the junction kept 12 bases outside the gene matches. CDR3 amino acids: CASRRMPLAGGPDTQYF. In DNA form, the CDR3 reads TGTGCCAGCAGACGGATGCCGCTAGCGGGAGGTCCAGATACGCAGTATTTT.

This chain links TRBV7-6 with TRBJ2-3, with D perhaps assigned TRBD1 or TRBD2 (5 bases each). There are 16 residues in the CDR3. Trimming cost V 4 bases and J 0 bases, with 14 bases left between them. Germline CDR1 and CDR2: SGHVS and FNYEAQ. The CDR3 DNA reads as TGTGCCAGCAGCTCGGGACCTGTCCTTAGCACAGATACGCAGTATTTT. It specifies CASSSGPVLSTDTQYF.

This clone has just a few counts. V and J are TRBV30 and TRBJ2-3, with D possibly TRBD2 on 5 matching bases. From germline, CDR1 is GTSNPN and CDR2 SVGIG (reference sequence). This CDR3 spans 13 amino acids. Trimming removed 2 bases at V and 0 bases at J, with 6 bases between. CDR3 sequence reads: CAWSRTSTDTQYF. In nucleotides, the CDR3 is TGTGCCTGGAGTCGGACTAGCACAGATACGCAGTATTTT.

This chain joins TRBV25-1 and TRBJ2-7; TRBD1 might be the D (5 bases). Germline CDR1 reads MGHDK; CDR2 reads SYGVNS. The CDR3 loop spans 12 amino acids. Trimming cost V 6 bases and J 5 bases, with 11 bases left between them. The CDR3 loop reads CASSAGLHEQYF. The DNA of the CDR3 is TGTGCCAGCAGCGCAGGGTTGCACGAGCAGTACTTC.

CDR3 residues: CSVAPLHLETQYF. CDR3 nucleotide sequence: TGCAGCGTTGCTCCTCTCCATTTAGAGACCCAGTACTTC. The chain links TRBV29-1 to TRBJ2-5; D not certain. From germline, CDR1 is SQVTM and CDR2 ANQGSEA. The CDR3 consists of 13 residues. With 4 bases removed from V and 4 bases from J, the gap between germline ends came to 13 bases.

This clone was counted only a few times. CDR3: CSVDDGADTQYF. In nucleotides, the CDR3 is TGCAGCGTAGACGACGGAGCAGATACGCAGTATTTT. This chain links TRBV29-1 with TRBJ2-3; D is unresolved. The V end was cut by 6 bases, the J end by 4 bases, with 11 bases between. CDR3 length: 12 residues. Germline-derived CDR1 and CDR2 are SQVTM and ANQGSEA.

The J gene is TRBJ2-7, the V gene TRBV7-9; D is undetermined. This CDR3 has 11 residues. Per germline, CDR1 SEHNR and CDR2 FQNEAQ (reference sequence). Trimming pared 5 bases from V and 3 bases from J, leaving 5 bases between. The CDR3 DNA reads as TGTGCCAGCAGCGCAGTCTACGAGCAGTACTTC. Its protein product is CASSAVYEQYF.

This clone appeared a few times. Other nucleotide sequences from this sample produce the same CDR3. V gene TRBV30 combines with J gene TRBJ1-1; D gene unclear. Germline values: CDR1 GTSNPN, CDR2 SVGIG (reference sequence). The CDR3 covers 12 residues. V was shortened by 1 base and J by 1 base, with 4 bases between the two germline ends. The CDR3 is CAWSDKNTEAFF. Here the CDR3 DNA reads TGTGCCTGGAGTGACAAGAACACTGAAGCTTTCTTT.

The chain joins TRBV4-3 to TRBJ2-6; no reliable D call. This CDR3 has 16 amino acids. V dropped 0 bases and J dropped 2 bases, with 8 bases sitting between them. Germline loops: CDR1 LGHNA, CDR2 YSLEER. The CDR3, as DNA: TGCGCCAGCAGCCAAGATCAGTGGGCTGGGGCCAACGTCCTGACTTTC. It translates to CASSQDQWAGANVLTF.

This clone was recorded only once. Here the CDR3 reads CAIRTSGNVSYNEQFF. The CDR3 DNA reads TGTGCCATACGGACTAGCGGGAACGTATCCTACAATGAGCAGTTCTTC. V and J are TRBV10-3 and TRBJ2-1; 12 bases match TRBD2. This CDR3 spans 16 amino acids. J lost 1 base, V lost 9 bases, and 7 bases had no gene match. Germline CDR1 reads ENHRY; CDR2 reads SYGVKD.

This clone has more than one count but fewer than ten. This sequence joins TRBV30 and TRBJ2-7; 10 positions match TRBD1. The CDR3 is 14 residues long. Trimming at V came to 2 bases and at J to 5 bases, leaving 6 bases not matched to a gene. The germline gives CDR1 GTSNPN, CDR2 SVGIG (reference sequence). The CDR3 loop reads CAWSPGQGYNEQYF. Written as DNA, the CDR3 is TGTGCCTGGAGTCCGGGACAGGGGTACAACGAGCAGTACTTC. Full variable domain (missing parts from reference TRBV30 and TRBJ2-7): SQTIHQWPATLVQPVGSPLSLECTVEGTSNPNLYWYRQAAGRGLQLLFYSVGIGQISSEVPQNLSASRPQDRQFILSSKKLLLSDSGFYLCAWSPGQGYNEQYFGPGTRLTVT.

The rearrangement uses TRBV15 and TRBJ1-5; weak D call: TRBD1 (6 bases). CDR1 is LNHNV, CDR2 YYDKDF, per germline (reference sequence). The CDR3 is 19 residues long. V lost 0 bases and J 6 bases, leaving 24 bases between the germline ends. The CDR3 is CATSRDRKGWMGALQPQHF. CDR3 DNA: TGTGCCACCAGCAGAGATAGGAAAGGGTGGATGGGGGCACTTCAGCCCCAGCATTTT.

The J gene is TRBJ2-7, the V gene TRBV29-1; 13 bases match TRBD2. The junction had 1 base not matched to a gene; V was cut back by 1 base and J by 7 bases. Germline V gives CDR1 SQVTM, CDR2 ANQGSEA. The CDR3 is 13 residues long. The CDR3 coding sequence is TGCAGCGTTGAAGGACTAGCGGGAGGTGAGCAGTACTTC. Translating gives CSVEGLAGGEQYF.

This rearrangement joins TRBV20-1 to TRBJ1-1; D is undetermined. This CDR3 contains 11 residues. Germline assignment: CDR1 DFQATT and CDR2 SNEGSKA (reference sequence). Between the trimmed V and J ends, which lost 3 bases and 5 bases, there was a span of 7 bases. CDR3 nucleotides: TGCAGTGCTAGTCAGGAGACTGAAGCTTTCTTT. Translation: CSASQETEAFF.

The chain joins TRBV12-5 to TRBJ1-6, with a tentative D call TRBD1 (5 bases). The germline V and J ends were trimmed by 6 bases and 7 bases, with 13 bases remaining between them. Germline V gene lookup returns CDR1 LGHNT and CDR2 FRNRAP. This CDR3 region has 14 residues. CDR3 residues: CASGSQGANSPLHF. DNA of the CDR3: TGTGCTAGTGGATCCCAGGGAGCGAATTCACCCCTCCACTTT.

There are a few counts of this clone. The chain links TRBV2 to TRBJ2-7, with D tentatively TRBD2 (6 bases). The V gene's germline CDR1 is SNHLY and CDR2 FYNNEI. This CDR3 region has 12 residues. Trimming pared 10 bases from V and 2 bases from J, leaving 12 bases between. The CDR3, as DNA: TGTGCCACGGGGGAGGATCCCTACGAGCAGTACTTC. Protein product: CATGEDPYEQYF.

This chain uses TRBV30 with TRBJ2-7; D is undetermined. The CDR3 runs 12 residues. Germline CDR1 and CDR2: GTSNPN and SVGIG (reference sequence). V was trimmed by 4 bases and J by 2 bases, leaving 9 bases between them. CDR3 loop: CAWTPGPYEQYF. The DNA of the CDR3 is TGTGCCTGGACCCCCGGGCCCTACGAGCAGTACTTC.

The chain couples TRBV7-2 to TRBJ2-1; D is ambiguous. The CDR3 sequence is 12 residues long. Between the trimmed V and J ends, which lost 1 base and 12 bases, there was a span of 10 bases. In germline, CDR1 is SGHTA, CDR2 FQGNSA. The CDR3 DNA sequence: TGTGCCAGCAGCTTAGAGTTGGGAAGGCAGTTCTTC. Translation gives CASSLELGRQFF.